A single sample gave rise to the 17 T cell receptor beta chains below, sequenced in a study of T-cell memory formation after mild COVID-19. From the 5' RACE reads, TCRdb called clonotypes with MiXCR, one entry per CDR3 protein. The sample records around 260,000 distinct CDR3 sequences, 16% being singletons. The sequenced material came from PBMCs or a T cell subset sorted from them (not recorded which). These receptors came from a man younger than 30 who had mild COVID-19 (a few samples of this study predate the infection). Cell type and time point are not known.

The gene calls are TRBV6-5 and TRBJ2-3; D call uncertain. There are 13 residues in the CDR3. Trimming shortened V by 2 bases and J by 4 bases, and 7 bases separated the two germline ends. CDR1 and CDR2 from the germline V gene are MNHEY and SVGAGI. The CDR3 coding sequence is TGTGCCAGCAGTTACCAGGTGTCAGATACGCAGTATTTT. This translates into CASSYQVSDTQYF.

This clonotype has ten or more counts. The CDR3: CASSLSLGAEAFF. CDR3 DNA: TGCGCCAGCAGCTTGTCCCTGGGGGCTGAAGCTTTCTTT. The chain is built from TRBV5-1 and TRBJ1-1, with TRBD1 as a possible D gene (5 bases). There are 13 residues in the CDR3. The V gene lost 1 base and the J gene lost 6 bases, with 10 bases spanning the gap. CDR1 and CDR2 (germline): SGHRS, YFSETQ. The full variable domain, its missing parts supplied by reference TRBV5-1 and TRBJ1-1, is KAGVTQTPRYLIKTRGQQVTLSCSPISGHRSVSWYQQTPGQGLQFLFEYFSETQRNKGNFPGRFSGRQFSNSRSEMNVSTLELGDSALYLCASSLSLGAEAFFGQGTRLTVV.

The CDR3 nucleotides are TGTGCCAGCGCAAAATTCCAACCATCCTACAATGAGCAGTTCTTC. Its translation is CASAKFQPSYNEQFF. The chain carries TRBV6-5 and TRBJ2-1; no firm D call. CDR1 is MNHEY and CDR2 is SVGAGI in the germline V gene. Trimming pared 8 bases from V and 1 base from J, leaving 15 bases between. The CDR3 is 15 amino acids.

V usage is TRBV6-2 or TRBV6-3 and J usage is TRBJ2-5; either TRBD1 or TRBD2 may fit D (5 bases each). With 2 bases removed from V and 2 bases from J, the gap between germline ends came to 15 bases. CDR1 and CDR2 (germline): MNHEY, SVGEGT. There are 16 residues in the CDR3. DNA for the CDR3: TGTGCCAGCAGTTACGCGAAAGGGACGATTCAAGAGACCCAGTACTTC. It translates to CASSYAKGTIQETQYF.

This clonotype was seen more than once but under ten times. J is TRBJ2-7 and V is TRBV6-2 or TRBV6-3; D gene unclear. Between the trimmed V and J ends, which lost 2 bases and 2 bases, there was a span of 13 bases. From germline, CDR1 is MNHEY and CDR2 SVGEGT. This CDR3 contains 15 residues. The CDR3 sequence: CASSYGSSTPYEQYV. CDR3 coding DNA: TGTGCCAGCAGTTACGGGTCATCCACACCCTACGAGCAGTACGTC.

The sample holds a few counts of this clonotype. The chain employs TRBV20-1 and TRBJ2-2, with D tentatively TRBD2 (5 bases). The CDR3 loop spans 15 amino acids. CDR1 is DFQATT, CDR2 SNEGSKA, per germline (reference sequence). The V and J ends lost 6 bases and 0 bases respectively, with 14 bases between them. The CDR3 sequence is CSAHARGTNTGELFF. The CDR3 bases are TGCAGTGCCCATGCACGGGGAACGAACACCGGGGAGCTGTTTTTT.

The chain carries TRBV20-1 and TRBJ2-3; 9 positions agree with TRBD1. This CDR3 comprises 14 residues. V was clipped by 6 bases and J by 3 bases; unmatched bases: 7. Germline loops: CDR1 DFQATT, CDR2 SNEGSKA (reference sequence). The CDR3 nucleotides are TGCAGTGCCACTAACAGGGGGCAGACAGATACGCAGTATTTT. Translated: CSATNRGQTDTQYF.

This clonotype appeared a few times. This sequence joins TRBV7-2 and TRBJ2-2, with TRBD2 identical over 8 bases. This CDR3 has 16 amino acids. After removal of 0 bases from V and 10 bases from J, the junction contained 10 bases not matched to a gene. Germline V gene data show CDR1 as SGHTA and CDR2 as FQGNSA. CDR3 DNA: TGTGCCAGCAGCTTAGCCGGGGCGGGGGGCCACCCGGAGCTGTTTTTT. Residues: CASSLAGAGGHPELFF. Based on the CDR3 plus reference TRBV7-2 and TRBJ2-2, the full variable domain is GAGVSQSPSNKVTEKGKDVELRCDPISGHTALYWYRQSLGQGLEFLIYFQGNSAPDKSGLPSDRFSAERTGGSVSTLTIQRTQQEDSAVYLCASSLAGAGGHPELFFGEGSRLTVL.

In this sample, this clonotype turned up a few times. The V gene is TRBV19, the J gene TRBJ1-1; no reliable D call. The CDR3 length is 14 residues. V was trimmed by 6 bases and J by 0 bases, leaving 11 bases between them. CDR1 and CDR2 from the germline V gene are LNHDA and SQIVND (reference sequence). The CDR3 nucleotides read TGTGCCAGTAGCGGCAGGAGGATGAACACTGAAGCTTTCTTT. Its protein is CASSGRRMNTEAFF.

Comment on this clonotype: One junction end disagrees with the germline gene, perhaps due to a read error. This rearrangement joins TRBV7-9 to TRBJ1-6; no reliable D call. CDR1 SEHNR and CDR2 FQNEAQ come from the germline V gene (reference sequence). The CDR3 loop spans 14 amino acids. CDR3 residues: CASSLALANSPLHF. In nucleotides, the CDR3 is TGTGCCAGCAGCCTAGCTTTGGCTAATTCACCCCTCCACTTT.

This clonotype was detected many times. The J gene is TRBJ1-1, the V gene TRBV4-3; the D is unclear. The CDR3 has 16 amino acids. Germline V CDR1 and CDR2: LGHNA, YSLEER. Trimming stripped 0 bases from V and 3 bases from J, with 14 bases between. CDR3: CASSQDLAGFDTEAFF. In nucleotides, the CDR3 is TGCGCCAGCAGCCAAGACCTCGCGGGGTTCGACACTGAAGCTTTCTTT.

The chain combines TRBV7-9 with TRBJ2-7, with a weak D call TRBD2 (5 bases). V was shortened by 3 bases and J by 4 bases, with 16 bases between the two germline ends. Germline CDR1 SEHNR, CDR2 FQNEAQ (reference sequence). CDR3 length equals 15 residues. The CDR3 sequence is CASSFGRGDVYEQYF. The CDR3 DNA sequence: TGTGCCAGCAGCTTCGGACGGGGAGATGTGTACGAGCAGTACTTC.

A few counts support this clonotype. This chain connects TRBV7-9 to TRBJ2-1; TRBD2 is a possible D gene (6 bases). Trimming pared 4 bases from V and 4 bases from J, leaving 23 bases between. Germline V CDR1 and CDR2: SEHNR, FQNEAQ (reference sequence). The CDR3 length is 18 residues. CDR3 in amino acids: CASSSFLTVPGSYNEQFF. CDR3 sequence (DNA): TGTGCCAGCAGCTCATTTCTGACAGTCCCCGGGAGTTACAATGAGCAGTTCTTC.

The chain uses TRBV20-1 and TRBJ1-1; D ambiguous. Trimming took off 4 bases at V and 8 bases at J, with 11 bases between the two ends. This CDR3 region has 11 residues. In germline, CDR1 is DFQATT, CDR2 SNEGSKA (reference sequence). As DNA, the CDR3 is TGCAGTGCTAAGGACCACCTGGAAGCTTTCTTT. The encoded protein is CSAKDHLEAFF.

CDR3 region: CASTPRGGTNYGYTF. The CDR3 DNA is TGTGCCAGCACCCCCCGAGGAGGGACTAACTATGGCTACACCTTC. The chain links TRBV12-3 or TRBV12-4 to TRBJ1-2; D remains unclear. The ends were cut back, 7 bases at V and 0 bases at J, with 15 bases in the middle. CDR3 length equals 15 residues.

V usage is TRBV6-2 or TRBV6-3 and J usage is TRBJ1-1; D is unresolved. Trimming stripped 2 bases from V and 10 bases from J, with 11 bases between. The germline gives CDR1 MNHEY, CDR2 SVGEGT. This CDR3 has 12 amino acids. The DNA for the CDR3 is TGTGCCAGCAGTTACCTGTCGGCGGCAGCTTTCTTT. Protein sequence: CASSYLSAAAFF.

This clonotype was seen only a few times. For the CDR3, the DNA is TGTGCCAGCAGTTACCAAGCAGGGGGCTTTTTCGAGCAGTACTTC. Amino acid sequence: CASSYQAGGFFEQYF. The J gene is TRBJ2-7, the V gene TRBV6-2 or TRBV6-3; 8 bases fit TRBD1. The trim removed 2 bases at V and 6 bases at J, leaving 9 bases unmatched. Germline CDR1 MNHEY, CDR2 SVGEGT. The CDR3 is 15 residues long.